The clone carrying this T cell receptor (beta chain) was detected many times. Its antigen is unidentified. This entry is derived from a study of T-cell reconstitution after alpha-beta-depleted transplantation in children. There are 15 residues in the CDR3. CDR1 is DFQATT, CDR2 SNEGSKA, per germline (reference sequence). V was clipped by 3 bases and J by 0 bases; unmatched bases: 6. The TCRbeta library incorporated unique molecular identifiers. MiXCR was run by TCRdb on the PCR reads, yielding one entry per CDR3 protein. The data show about 90,000 distinct CDR3 sequences, 15% to 19% seen once. Study-level findings and limits: Reports say that about two months after transplant, the alpha-beta T cells came out of several hundred graft clones that had expanded. A year post-transplant, T-cell counts and diversity derived mostly from newly produced T cells. After transplant, high TCRbeta diversity at day 60 in some patients arose from surviving recipient T cells and thymic progenitors.

The rearrangement uses TRBV20-1 and TRBJ2-3; 7 bases line up with TRBD2. This receptor was obtained from a male patient between 2 and 9 years old who had a stem cell transplant for acute lymphoblastic leukemia, so the T cells may come from the graft donor. The specimen was PBMCs, mostly from graft donor cells, collected 180 days after TCRalphabeta/CD19-depleted stem cell transplant. The DNA of the CDR3 is TGCAGTGCTAGCTCTAGCGGAGCGAGCACAGATACGCAGTATTTT. Amino acid sequence: CSASSSGASTDTQYF.